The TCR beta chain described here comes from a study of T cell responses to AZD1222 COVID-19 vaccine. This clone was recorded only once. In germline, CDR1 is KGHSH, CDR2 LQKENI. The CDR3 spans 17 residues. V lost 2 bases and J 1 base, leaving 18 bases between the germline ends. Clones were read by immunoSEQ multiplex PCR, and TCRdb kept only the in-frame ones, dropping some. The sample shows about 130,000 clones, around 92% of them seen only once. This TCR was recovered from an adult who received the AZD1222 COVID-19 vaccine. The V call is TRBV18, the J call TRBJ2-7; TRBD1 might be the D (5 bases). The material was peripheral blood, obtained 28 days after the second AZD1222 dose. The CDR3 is CASSPRGRAGRSYEQYF. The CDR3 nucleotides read TGTGCCAGCTCACCAAGGGGTAGGGCAGGACGATCCTACGAGCAGTACTTC.